This T cell receptor beta chain was sequenced for a study of blood T cell repertoires in COVID-19. Background on the study: The analysed material was cDNA or gDNA that came from T cells, B-cell-depleted T cells, or PBMCs.

Germline V gene data show CDR1 as GTSNPN and CDR2 as SVGIG (reference sequence). This CDR3 region has 12 residues. V trimming: 3 bases; J trimming: 8 bases; junction bases outside the gene matches: 3. Recovery among Cohort 3 donors was established by two negative PCRs, clearance, or symptom resolution. This clone was counted a few times. Produced via immunoSEQ multiplex PCR; TCRdb's table is partial and in-frame only. Among hundreds of thousands of clones listed, approximately 91% were seen once. This sequence joins TRBV30 and TRBJ2-1; 8 bases are shared with TRBD2. This receptor was taken from a middle-aged woman who had recovered from COVID-19. Sample: PBMCs or T cells enriched from blood (not recorded which). As DNA, the CDR3 is TGTGCCTGGAGCCAGACTAGCGATGAGCAGTTCTTC. Its translation is CAWSQTSDEQFF.